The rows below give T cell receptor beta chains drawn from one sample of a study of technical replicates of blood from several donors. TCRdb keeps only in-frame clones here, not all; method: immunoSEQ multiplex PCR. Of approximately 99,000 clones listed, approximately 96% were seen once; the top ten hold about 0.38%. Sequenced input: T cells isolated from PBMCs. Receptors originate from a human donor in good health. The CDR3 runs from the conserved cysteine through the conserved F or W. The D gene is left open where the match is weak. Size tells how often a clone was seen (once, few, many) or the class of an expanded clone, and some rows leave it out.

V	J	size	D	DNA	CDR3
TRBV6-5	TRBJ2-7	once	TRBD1	TGTGCCAGCAGCCAGGACAGGGGGCACGAGCAGTACTTC	CASSQDRGHEQYF
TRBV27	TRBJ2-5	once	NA	TGTGCCAGCAGGGCCGGGGAGACCCAGTACTTC	CASRAGETQYF
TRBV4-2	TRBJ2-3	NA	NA	TGTGCCAGCAGCCAAGCGGGCTTCTCTGCGGGACTTACGGGGAGTACGCAGTATTTT	CASSQAGFSAGLTGSTQYF
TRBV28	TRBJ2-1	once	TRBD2	TGTGCCAGCAGTCCCCCTCGAGGCGGAGCGGGAGGGGGAGGGGAGCAGTTCTTC	CASSPPRGGAGGGGEQFF
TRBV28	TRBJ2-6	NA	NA	TGTGCCACGCATGCGGTGTCTGGGGCCAACGTCCTGACTTTC	CATHAVSGANVLTF
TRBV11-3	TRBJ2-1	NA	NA	TGTGCCAGCAGCATCCTGAGGGAGGATGAGCAGTTCTTC	CASSILREDEQFF
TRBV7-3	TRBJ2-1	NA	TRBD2	TGTGCCAGCAGCCTTAGCGGGAGTTTTTATAATGAGCAGTTCTTC	CASSLSGSFYNEQFF
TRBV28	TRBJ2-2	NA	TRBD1	TGTGCCAGCGCCTTCTCCCCAGGGGGCGTTGGGACCGGGGAGCTGTTTTTT	CASAFSPGGVGTGELFF
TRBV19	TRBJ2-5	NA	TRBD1	TGTGCCAGTAGTATAGCGACAGGGGTAGAGACCCAGTACTTC	CASSIATGVETQYF
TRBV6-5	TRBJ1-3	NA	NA	TGTGCCAGCAGGTCCCCTGCGGGGGGAAACACCATATATTTT	CASRSPAGGNTIYF
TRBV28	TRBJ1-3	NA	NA	TGTGCCAGCACCTCTCCGGGGGGGGCAGGCGGAAACACCATATATTTT	CASTSPGGAGGNTIYF
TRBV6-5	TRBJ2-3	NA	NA	TGTGCCAGCAGTTACCGGAGGGGTCGGAGCACAGATACGCAGTATTTT	CASSYRRGRSTDTQYF
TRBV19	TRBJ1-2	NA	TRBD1	TGTGCCAGTGAGGACAGGGCGTCTAACTATGGCTACACCTTC	CASEDRASNYGYTF
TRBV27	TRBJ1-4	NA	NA	TGTGCCAGCAGTTTGGTTGGCACTAATGAAAAACTGTTTTTT	CASSLVGTNEKLFF
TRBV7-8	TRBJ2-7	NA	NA	TGTGCCAGCAGCCTACTGCCAAGCTCCTACGAGCAGTACTTC	CASSLLPSSYEQYF
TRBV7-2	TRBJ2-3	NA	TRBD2	TGTGCCAGCCGCACCCATATAGCGGGACAAGATACGCAGTATTTT	CASRTHIAGQDTQYF
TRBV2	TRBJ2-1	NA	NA	TGTGCCAGCAGGGCACAGTGGGACTTCGGAAGAATTGACAATGAGCAGTTCTTC	CASRAQWDFGRIDNEQFF
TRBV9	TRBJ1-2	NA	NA	TGTGCCAGCAGCGGAATGGACAGTCGTGGCTACACCTTC	CASSGMDSRGYTF
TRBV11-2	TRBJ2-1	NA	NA	TGTGCCAGCAGCTTAAAACTCCCCAATAGATACAATGAGCAGTTCTTC	CASSLKLPNRYNEQFF
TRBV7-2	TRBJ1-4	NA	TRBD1	TGTGCCAGCAGCGTACAACAGGGGCATAATGAAAAACTGTTTTTT	CASSVQQGHNEKLFF
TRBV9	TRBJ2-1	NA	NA	TGTGCCAGCAGCGTCTCCAGGCTTCAATACAATGAGCAGTTCTTC	CASSVSRLQYNEQFF
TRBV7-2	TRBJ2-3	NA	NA	TGTGCCAGCAGCTTAACTATCGGAATAGCAGATACGCAGTATTTT	CASSLTIGIADTQYF